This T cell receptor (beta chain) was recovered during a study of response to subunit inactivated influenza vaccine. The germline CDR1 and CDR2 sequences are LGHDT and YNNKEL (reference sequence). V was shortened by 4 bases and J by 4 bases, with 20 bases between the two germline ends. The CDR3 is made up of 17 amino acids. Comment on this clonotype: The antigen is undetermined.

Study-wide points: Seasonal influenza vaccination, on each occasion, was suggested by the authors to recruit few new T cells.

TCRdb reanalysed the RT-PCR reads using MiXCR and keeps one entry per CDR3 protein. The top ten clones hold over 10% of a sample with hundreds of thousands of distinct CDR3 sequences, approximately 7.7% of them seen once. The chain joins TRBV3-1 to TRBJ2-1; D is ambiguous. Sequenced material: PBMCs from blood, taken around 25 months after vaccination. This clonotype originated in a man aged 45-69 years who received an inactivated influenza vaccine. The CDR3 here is CASSPRGLPLRYNEQFF. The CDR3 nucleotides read TGTGCCAGCAGCCCAAGAGGTCTACCACTCCGTTACAATGAGCAGTTCTTC.